This record covers a single T cell receptor beta chain. Its antigen has not been determined. No quality values exist for individual bases; no much larger clone is one base distant. Each donor gave one peripheral blood draw, approximately 120 mL on average, collected into heparinised tubes. Using a panel that included CD45RO, CCR7, CD25, CD127, CD95 and CD27, naive, central memory, regulatory and stem cell-like memory CD4+ T cells were sorted on a BD FACSAria II. Every sorted population had a purity above 95%. Right away, PBMCs were isolated by Lymphoprep density gradient centrifugation and were stained directly, with no culture step. So that batch effects would be minimized, each experiment stained and sorted samples in pairs, pairing one healthy donor with one patient. The entire amount of isolated RNA was reverse transcribed using the High Capacity cDNA Reverse Transcription Kit, so the sequenced TCRB transcripts were expressed ones. Naive, central memory and regulatory T cell samples underwent deep immunoSEQ sequencing, averaging around 4 million total reads per sample. Sorted cells were lysed in RLT buffer and RNA was extracted with DNase-treated RNeasy Micro or Mini kits, depending on cell number. Each cell subset was processed separately to prevent cross-contamination, with patient and healthy donor samples processed together. The immunoSEQ multiplex PCR was used to amplify TCRB sequences from cDNA, yielding 87-bp fragments that span the CDR3 region. Sequencing of the amplicons was done on the Illumina HiSeq platform. Regarding the original processing steps: PCR bias was computationally corrected using synthetic template baselines, reads within Hamming distance 2 were collapsed, and singletons that could not be merged were discarded. Reads were aligned against IMGT so that V, D and J genes, CDR3 length and insertions or deletions at six rearrangement sites could be assigned. Within each subset, clonotype counts were normalized to sorted cell number, and only after that were true diversity and Gini coefficients computed with the tcR R package. The overlap coefficient, calculated on TCRB nucleotide sequences, was used to quantify repertoire sharing. In its TCRdb copy, this immuneACCESS table keeps in-frame sequences only and misses some clones. Where compared with another copy, unresolved V genes explain less than half of these, and the others have no known cause. V, J and clone size derive from that table, while D and trimming were established from the DNA sequence. The sample contains around 150,000 clones, around 8.6% of them found a single time. The top ten constitute over 0.5% of the sample.

The record originates from a study of beta chain features in type 1 diabetes (dated by TCRdb to the late 2010s). Describing the broader study: Mean age, gender distribution, total cell number and subset yield were not different between patients and healthy donors. Whereas all 28 donors provided naive and central memory subsets, regulatory and stem cell-like memory subsets were isolated from just 8 patients and roughly 8 healthy donors. In the study, TCRB repertoires of sorted circulating CD4+ T cell subsets from recently diagnosed type 1 diabetes patients were compared with those of matched healthy donors. Across all samples, approximately 100 million sorted cells were examined, and cell number per subset correlated strongly with RNA yield.

From a lookup of the germline V gene, CDR1 and CDR2 are SNHLY and FYNNEI. V has 4 bases trimmed and J has 6 bases trimmed; junction bases matching no gene number 5. The CDR3, cysteine through phenylalanine, is 15 amino acids long. Only the CDR3 DNA is retained, 45 bases long and in frame from the first base. Here is what the overall study found, with its caveats: Because cDNA was sequenced instead of genomic DNA, highly expressing activated cells could be over-represented, though the groups showed no difference in activation or CD3 levels. Only small numbers of individuals were included in the HLA sub-analyses, which left unresolved whether HLA type had any influence on TCRB rearrangement. Shorter templates might have been favored by PCR, but patient and control samples were amplified and corrected together, so both groups would have been affected equally by any skew. At VDJ recombination sites, patients with type 1 diabetes made fewer insertions and deleted more nucleotides, a pattern implying thymic rearrangement abnormalities. Naive, central memory and regulatory TCRB repertoires appeared more similar among patients than among healthy donors. A moderate but significant shortening of TCRB CDR3 length was observed in type 1 diabetes patients in all four CD4+ subsets.

The specimen was central memory CD4+ T cells from blood. The chain joins TRBV2 to TRBJ2-1, and TRBD2 matches 11 of the central bases. The TCR originated in a woman aged 18-35 years with type 1 diabetes. CDR3 protein: CASSAVAGGRNEQFF. In nucleotides, the sequence is TGTGCCAGCAGTGCCGTAGCGGGAGGGCGCAATGAGCAGTTCTTC.